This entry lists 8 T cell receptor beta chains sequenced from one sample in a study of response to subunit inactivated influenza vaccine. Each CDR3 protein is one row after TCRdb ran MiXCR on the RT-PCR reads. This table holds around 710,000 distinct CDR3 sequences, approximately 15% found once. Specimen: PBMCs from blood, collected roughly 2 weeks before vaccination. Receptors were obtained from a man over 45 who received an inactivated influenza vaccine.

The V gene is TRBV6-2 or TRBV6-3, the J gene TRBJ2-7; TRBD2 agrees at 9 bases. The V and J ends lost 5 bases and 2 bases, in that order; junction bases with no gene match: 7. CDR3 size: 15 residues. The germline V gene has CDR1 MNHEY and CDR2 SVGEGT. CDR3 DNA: TGTGCCAGCAGTCCGCGAGCGGGGGGAGCCTACGAGCAGTACTTC. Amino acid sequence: CASSPRAGGAYEQYF.

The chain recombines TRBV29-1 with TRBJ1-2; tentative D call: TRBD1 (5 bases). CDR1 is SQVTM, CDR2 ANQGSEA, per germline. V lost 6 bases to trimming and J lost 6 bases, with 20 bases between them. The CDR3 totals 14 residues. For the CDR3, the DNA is TGCAGCGTCGGACGACGGGGGGAGGGACATGGCTACACCTTC. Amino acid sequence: CSVGRRGEGHGYTF.

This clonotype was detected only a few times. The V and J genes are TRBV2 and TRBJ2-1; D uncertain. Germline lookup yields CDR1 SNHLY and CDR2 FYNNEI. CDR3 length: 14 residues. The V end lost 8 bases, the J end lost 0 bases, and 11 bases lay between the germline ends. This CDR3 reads CASLSESSYNEQFF. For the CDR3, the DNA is TGTGCCAGCCTGTCGGAAAGCTCCTACAATGAGCAGTTCTTC.

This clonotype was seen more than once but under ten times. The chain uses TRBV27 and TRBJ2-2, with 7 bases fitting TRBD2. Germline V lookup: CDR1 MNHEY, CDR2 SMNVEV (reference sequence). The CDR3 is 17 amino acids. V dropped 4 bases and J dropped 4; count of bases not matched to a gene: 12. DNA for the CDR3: TGTGCCAGCAGTTCACCCCGGGGAGGGGTCCGCACCGGGGAGCTGTTTTTT. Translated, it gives CASSSPRGGVRTGELFF.

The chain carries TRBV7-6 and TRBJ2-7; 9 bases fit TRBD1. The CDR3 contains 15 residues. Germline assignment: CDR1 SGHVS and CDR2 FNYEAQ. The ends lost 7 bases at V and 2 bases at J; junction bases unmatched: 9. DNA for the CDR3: TGTGCCAGCACCCTTGCGGGACAGGGCACCTACGAGCAGTACTTC. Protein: CASTLAGQGTYEQYF.

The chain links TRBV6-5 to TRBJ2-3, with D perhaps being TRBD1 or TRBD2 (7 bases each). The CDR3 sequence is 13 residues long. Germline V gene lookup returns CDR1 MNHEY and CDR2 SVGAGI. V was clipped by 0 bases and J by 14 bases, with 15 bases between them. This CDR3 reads CASSYSSRGGLYF. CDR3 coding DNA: TGTGCCAGCAGTTACTCTTCCAGGGGGGGTCTGTATTTT.

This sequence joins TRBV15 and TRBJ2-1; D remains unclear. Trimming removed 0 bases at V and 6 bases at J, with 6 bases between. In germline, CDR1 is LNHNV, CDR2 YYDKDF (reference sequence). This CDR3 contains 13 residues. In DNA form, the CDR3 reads TGTGCCACCAGCAGAGAGTCTCCCAATGAGCAGTTCTTC. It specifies CATSRESPNEQFF.

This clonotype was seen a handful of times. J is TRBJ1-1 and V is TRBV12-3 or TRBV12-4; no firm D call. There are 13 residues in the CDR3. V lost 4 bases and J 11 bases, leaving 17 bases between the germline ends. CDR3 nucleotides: TGTGCCAGCAGTTCGACAAGAAAGCTGAGTGCTTTCTTT. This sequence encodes CASSSTRKLSAFF.